This is a list of T cell receptor beta chains from one sample in a study of sequential checkpoint blockade in melanoma. Here immunoSEQ multiplex PCR was the method, and the copy in TCRdb shows in-frame clones only, minus some. Among approximately 10,000 clones, about three fifths were seen once, and the ten largest hold roughly 43%. The sample in question was CD8+ T cells sorted from blood (inferred from file names), obtained from a patient given nivolumab and ipilimumab in sequence. The receptor source for this set is a human donor with melanoma. CDR3s include the opening cysteine and the closing phenylalanine or tryptophan. A D gene is named only where the DNA matches it firmly. Some rows mark clone size as missing; the rest say once, few, many or name a class of expanded clone.

clone_size: .
j_call: TRBJ2-1
d_call: TRBD2
v_call: TRBV7-3
cdr3_aa: CASSVTGGGPYNEQFF
cdr3_nt: TGTGCCAGCAGCGTTACTGGCGGGGGACCTTACAATGAGCAGTTCTTC

clone_size: few
j_call: TRBJ1-1
d_call: .
v_call: TRBV7-8
cdr3_aa: CASSLDSSRAREAFF
cdr3_nt: TGTGCCAGCAGCTTAGATTCCAGCAGGGCCCGCGAAGCTTTCTTT

clone_size: .
j_call: TRBJ1-2
d_call: TRBD1
v_call: TRBV4-2
cdr3_aa: CASSQRVGDRGDYGYTF
cdr3_nt: TGTGCCAGCAGCCAAAGGGTGGGGGACAGGGGAGACTATGGCTACACCTTC

clone_size: .
j_call: TRBJ2-1
d_call: TRBD2
v_call: TRBV6-5
cdr3_aa: CASSYIAGREQFF
cdr3_nt: TGTGCCAGCAGTTATATAGCGGGGCGGGAGCAGTTCTTC

clone_size: few
j_call: TRBJ2-1
d_call: TRBD2
v_call: TRBV6-4
cdr3_aa: CASSYNSGSYNEQFF
cdr3_nt: TGTGCCAGCAGTTACAATAGCGGGTCTTACAATGAGCAGTTCTTC

clone_size: .
j_call: TRBJ2-1
d_call: TRBD1
v_call: TRBV9
cdr3_aa: CASTEKSRGQGNEQFF
cdr3_nt: TGTGCCAGCACCGAAAAGAGCAGGGGGCAAGGCAATGAGCAGTTCTTC

clone_size: .
j_call: TRBJ2-7
d_call: TRBD1
v_call: TRBV9
cdr3_aa: CASSAAGTGAYEQYF
cdr3_nt: TGTGCCAGCAGCGCCGCCGGGACAGGCGCCTACGAGCAGTACTTC

clone_size: once
j_call: TRBJ2-7
d_call: .
v_call: TRBV7-3
cdr3_aa: CASSLAGAASSYEQYF
cdr3_nt: TGTGCCAGCAGCTTAGCGGGGGCCGCAAGCTCCTACGAGCAGTACTTC

clone_size: .
j_call: TRBJ2-7
d_call: .
v_call: TRBV19
cdr3_aa: CASSGWTDSYEQYF
cdr3_nt: TGTGCCAGTAGTGGATGGACAGACTCCTACGAGCAGTACTTC

clone_size: .
j_call: TRBJ1-4
d_call: TRBD1
v_call: TRBV29-1
cdr3_aa: CSVATGDLNEKLFF
cdr3_nt: TGCAGCGTTGCCACAGGGGATCTTAATGAAAAACTGTTTTTT

clone_size: .
j_call: TRBJ2-7
d_call: .
v_call: TRBV5-4
cdr3_aa: CASSRGVAASYEQYF
cdr3_nt: TGTGCCAGCAGCCGCGGGGTAGCGGCCTCCTACGAGCAGTACTTC

clone_size: .
j_call: TRBJ2-3
d_call: TRBD2
v_call: TRBV27
cdr3_aa: CASSFSGGERGTDTQYF
cdr3_nt: TGTGCCAGCAGTTTCTCGGGGGGGGAAAGGGGGACAGATACGCAGTATTTT

clone_size: few
j_call: TRBJ2-7
d_call: .
v_call: TRBV4-3
cdr3_aa: CASSQADTTVYEQYF
cdr3_nt: TGCGCCAGCAGCCAAGCGGACACTACTGTCTACGAGCAGTACTTC

clone_size: .
j_call: TRBJ2-6
d_call: TRBD1
v_call: TRBV5-5
cdr3_aa: CASSPGQGAPFAGANVLTF
cdr3_nt: TGTGCCAGCAGCCCGGGACAGGGGGCTCCGTTCGCCGGGGCCAACGTCCTGACTTTC

clone_size: few
j_call: TRBJ2-1
d_call: TRBD1
v_call: TRBV9
cdr3_aa: CASSPWDSKDEQFF
cdr3_nt: TGTGCCAGCAGCCCCTGGGACAGTAAGGATGAGCAGTTCTTC

clone_size: .
j_call: TRBJ2-7
d_call: .
v_call: TRBV28
cdr3_aa: CASSSLTATYYEQYF
cdr3_nt: TGTGCCAGCAGTTCCCTCACAGCTACCTACTACGAGCAGTACTTC

clone_size: .
j_call: TRBJ2-6
d_call: .
v_call: TRBV4-1
cdr3_aa: CASSPEQGSGANVLTF
cdr3_nt: TGCGCCAGCAGCCCCGAACAGGGTTCTGGGGCCAACGTCCTGACTTTC

clone_size: few
j_call: TRBJ2-7
d_call: .
v_call: TRBV9
cdr3_aa: CASSVEGISYEQYF
cdr3_nt: TGTGCCAGCAGCGTAGAGGGGATCTCCTACGAGCAGTACTTC

clone_size: .
j_call: TRBJ2-2
d_call: TRBD2
v_call: TRBV6-5
cdr3_aa: CASSLLAEGGGELFF
cdr3_nt: TGTGCCAGCAGTTTACTAGCGGAGGGAGGCGGGGAGCTGTTTTTT

clone_size: .
j_call: TRBJ2-5
d_call: .
v_call: TRBV19
cdr3_aa: CASSSWDLFETQYF
cdr3_nt: TGTGCCAGTAGTTCCTGGGACTTATTTGAGACCCAGTACTTC

clone_size: once
j_call: TRBJ2-7
d_call: .
v_call: TRBV19
cdr3_aa: CASSIDLQQVTYEQYF
cdr3_nt: TGTGCCAGTAGTATAGATCTACAGCAGGTTACCTACGAGCAGTACTTC

clone_size: .
j_call: TRBJ2-1
d_call: .
v_call: TRBV29-1
cdr3_aa: CSVSGDNEQFF
cdr3_nt: TGCAGCGTTTCAGGGGACAATGAGCAGTTCTTC

clone_size: few
j_call: TRBJ2-7
d_call: .
v_call: TRBV7-9
cdr3_aa: CASSLVPQNEQYF
cdr3_nt: TGTGCCAGCAGCTTAGTCCCTCAGAACGAGCAGTACTTC

clone_size: few
j_call: TRBJ1-2
d_call: .
v_call: TRBV6-6
cdr3_aa: CASSAHGRGYGYTF
cdr3_nt: TGTGCCAGCAGCGCCCATGGCAGGGGCTATGGCTACACCTTC

clone_size: .
j_call: TRBJ2-1
d_call: TRBD2
v_call: TRBV9
cdr3_aa: CASGLAGYNEQFF
cdr3_nt: TGTGCCAGCGGACTAGCGGGGTACAATGAGCAGTTCTTC

clone_size: .
j_call: TRBJ2-1
d_call: TRBD2
v_call: TRBV2
cdr3_aa: CASSDTSGSYNEQFF
cdr3_nt: TGTGCCAGCAGTGACACTAGCGGAAGTTACAATGAGCAGTTCTTC

clone_size: .
j_call: TRBJ2-7
d_call: TRBD1
v_call: TRBV28
cdr3_aa: CASSYRQGPYEQYF
cdr3_nt: TGTGCCAGCAGTTACCGACAGGGACCCTACGAGCAGTACTTC

clone_size: .
j_call: TRBJ1-5
d_call: .
v_call: TRBV9
cdr3_aa: CASSAGGGAKGPQHF
cdr3_nt: TGTGCCAGCAGCGCCGGAGGAGGAGCCAAGGGGCCCCAGCATTTT

clone_size: .
j_call: TRBJ2-1
d_call: TRBD2
v_call: TRBV6-1
cdr3_aa: CASSSSGRSYNEQFF
cdr3_nt: TGTGCCAGCAGTTCTAGCGGGAGGTCCTACAATGAGCAGTTCTTC

clone_size: few
j_call: TRBJ2-3
d_call: TRBD1
v_call: TRBV4-3
cdr3_aa: CASSQDWGQGADTQYF
cdr3_nt: TGCGCCAGCAGCCAAGATTGGGGACAGGGTGCAGATACGCAGTATTTT

clone_size: few
j_call: TRBJ2-7
d_call: TRBD1
v_call: TRBV5-5
cdr3_aa: CASSPFATGEYEQYF
cdr3_nt: TGTGCCAGCAGCCCCTTTGCGACAGGGGAGTACGAGCAGTACTTC

clone_size: once
j_call: TRBJ2-7
d_call: .
v_call: TRBV10-2
cdr3_aa: CASSVGTGAYEQYF
cdr3_nt: TGCGCCAGCAGTGTCGGGACTGGTGCCTACGAGCAGTACTTC

clone_size: few
j_call: TRBJ1-2
d_call: TRBD1
v_call: TRBV28
cdr3_aa: CASSSDRGVYGYTF
cdr3_nt: TGTGCCAGCAGTTCGGACAGGGGGGTCTATGGCTACACCTTC

clone_size: .
j_call: TRBJ2-1
d_call: .
v_call: TRBV2
cdr3_aa: CASSEAGRAIEQFF
cdr3_nt: TGTGCCAGCAGTGAAGCGGGCAGGGCGATTGAGCAGTTCTTC

clone_size: few
j_call: TRBJ2-3
d_call: TRBD2
v_call: TRBV5-4
cdr3_aa: CASRPGLAGAEYTDTQYF
cdr3_nt: TGTGCCAGCAGGCCGGGACTAGCGGGGGCCGAATATACAGATACGCAGTATTTT

clone_size: .
j_call: TRBJ1-1
d_call: TRBD1
v_call: TRBV9
cdr3_aa: CASSVGGTGGRTEAFF
cdr3_nt: TGTGCCAGCAGCGTAGGAGGGACAGGGGGCCGCACTGAAGCTTTCTTT

clone_size: once
j_call: TRBJ1-4
d_call: TRBD1
v_call: TRBV9
cdr3_aa: CASSAGRGQSPVGELFF
cdr3_nt: TGTGCCAGCAGCGCCGGGAGGGGGCAGTCCCCTGTTGGGGAACTGTTTTTT

clone_size: once
j_call: TRBJ2-5
d_call: TRBD2
v_call: TRBV6-1
cdr3_aa: CASSDVTSGGAQETQYF
cdr3_nt: TGTGCCAGCAGTGACGTGACTAGCGGGGGGGCCCAAGAGACCCAGTACTTC

clone_size: .
j_call: TRBJ2-1
d_call: TRBD1
v_call: TRBV5-5
cdr3_aa: CASSLRGQTYNEQFF
cdr3_nt: TGTGCCAGCAGCTTGAGGGGACAGACCTACAATGAGCAGTTCTTC

clone_size: .
j_call: TRBJ2-5
d_call: TRBD2
v_call: TRBV7-1
cdr3_aa: CASSSSGGSKETQYF
cdr3_nt: TGTGCCAGCAGTTCTAGCGGGGGGTCCAAGGAGACCCAGTACTTC

clone_size: .
j_call: TRBJ2-1
d_call: TRBD1
v_call: TRBV7-9
cdr3_aa: CAVPVGQGLPEQFF
cdr3_nt: TGTGCCGTACCGGTGGGACAGGGGTTGCCTGAGCAGTTCTTC

clone_size: .
j_call: TRBJ2-1
d_call: TRBD2
v_call: TRBV27
cdr3_aa: CASSMLAGVGNEQFF
cdr3_nt: TGTGCCAGCAGTATGCTAGCGGGAGTTGGGAATGAGCAGTTCTTC

clone_size: .
j_call: TRBJ2-7
d_call: TRBD2
v_call: TRBV7-9
cdr3_aa: CASSFSMRLAGHREQYF
cdr3_nt: TGTGCCAGCAGCTTTAGTATGAGACTAGCGGGGCACCGAGAGCAGTACTTC

clone_size: medium-sized
j_call: TRBJ1-1
d_call: .
v_call: TRBV6-6
cdr3_aa: CASSHRAEAFF
cdr3_nt: TGTGCCAGCAGCCACAGGGCTGAAGCTTTCTTT

clone_size: few
j_call: TRBJ2-5
d_call: .
v_call: TRBV7-5
cdr3_aa: CASSSSGGSKETQYF
cdr3_nt: TGTGCCAGCAGTTCTAGCGGGGGGTCCAAGGAGACCCAGTACTTC

clone_size: once
j_call: TRBJ2-1
d_call: TRBD1
v_call: TRBV9
cdr3_aa: CASSPGTGWANEQFF
cdr3_nt: TGTGCCAGCAGTCCTGGGACAGGGTGGGCCAATGAGCAGTTCTTC

clone_size: .
j_call: TRBJ1-4
d_call: .
v_call: TRBV4-2
cdr3_aa: CASSQSEASNEKLFF
cdr3_nt: TGTGCCAGCAGCCAAAGCGAAGCCAGTAATGAAAAACTGTTTTTT

clone_size: .
j_call: TRBJ2-7
d_call: .
v_call: TRBV5-1
cdr3_aa: CASRDTQGRGYEQYF
cdr3_nt: TGCGCCAGCAGGGACACCCAAGGGCGGGGATACGAGCAGTACTTC

clone_size: .
j_call: TRBJ1-2
d_call: .
v_call: TRBV29-1
cdr3_aa: CSVTIETNYGYTF
cdr3_nt: TGCAGCGTTACGATTGAGACTAACTATGGCTACACCTTC

clone_size: .
j_call: TRBJ2-7
d_call: TRBD2
v_call: TRBV18
cdr3_aa: CASSPQAGSGVKTYEQYF
cdr3_nt: TGTGCCAGCTCACCACAGGCCGGTAGCGGGGTGAAAACCTACGAGCAGTACTTC

clone_size: .
j_call: TRBJ2-7
d_call: TRBD1
v_call: TRBV16
cdr3_aa: CASSPGTGTEQYF
cdr3_nt: TGTGCCAGCAGCCCAGGGACAGGGACCGAGCAGTACTTC

clone_size: few
j_call: TRBJ2-7
d_call: .
v_call: TRBV28
cdr3_aa: CASSLTDGAYEQYF
cdr3_nt: TGTGCCAGCAGTCTAACTGACGGAGCCTACGAGCAGTACTTC

clone_size: .
j_call: TRBJ2-5
d_call: TRBD2
v_call: TRBV7-3
cdr3_aa: CASSLAGEWLKTQYF
cdr3_nt: TGTGCCAGCAGCTTAGCGGGGGAATGGTTGAAGACCCAGTACTTC